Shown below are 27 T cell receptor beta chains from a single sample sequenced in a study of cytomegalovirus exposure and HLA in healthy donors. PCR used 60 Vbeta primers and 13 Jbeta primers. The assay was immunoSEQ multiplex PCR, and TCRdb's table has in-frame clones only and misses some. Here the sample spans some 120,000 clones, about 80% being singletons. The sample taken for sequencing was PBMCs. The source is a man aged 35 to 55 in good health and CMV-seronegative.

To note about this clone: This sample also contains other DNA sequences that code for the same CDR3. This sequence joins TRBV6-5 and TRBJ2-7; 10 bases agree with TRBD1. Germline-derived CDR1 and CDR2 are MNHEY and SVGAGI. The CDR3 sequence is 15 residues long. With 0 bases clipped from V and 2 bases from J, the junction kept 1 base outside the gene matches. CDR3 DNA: TGTGCCAGCAGTTACTCCGGACAGGGGGCCTACGAGCAGTACTTC. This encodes CASSYSGQGAYEQYF.

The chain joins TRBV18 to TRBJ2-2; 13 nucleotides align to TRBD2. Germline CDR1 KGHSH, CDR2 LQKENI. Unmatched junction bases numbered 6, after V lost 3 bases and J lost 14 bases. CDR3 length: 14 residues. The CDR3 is CASSPGLAGIGLFF. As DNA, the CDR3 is TGTGCCAGCTCACCGGGACTAGCGGGAATAGGACTGTTTTTT. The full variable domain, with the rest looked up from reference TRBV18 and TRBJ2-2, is NAGVMQNPRHLVRRRGQEARLRCSPMKGHSHVYWYRQLPEEGLKFMVYLQKENIIDESGMPKERFSAEFPKEGPSILRIQQVVRGDSAAYFCASSPGLAGIGLFFGEGSRLTVL.

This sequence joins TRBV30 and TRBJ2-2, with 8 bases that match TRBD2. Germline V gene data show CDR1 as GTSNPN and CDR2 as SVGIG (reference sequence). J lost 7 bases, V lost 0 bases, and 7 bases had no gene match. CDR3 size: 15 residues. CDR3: CAWSVVSGTYGELFF. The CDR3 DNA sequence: TGTGCCTGGAGTGTCGTTAGCGGGACATACGGGGAGCTGTTTTTT.

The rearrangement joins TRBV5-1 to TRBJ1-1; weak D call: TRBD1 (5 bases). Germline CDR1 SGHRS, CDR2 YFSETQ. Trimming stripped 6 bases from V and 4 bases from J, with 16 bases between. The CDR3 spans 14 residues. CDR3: CASIMDPGGTEAFF. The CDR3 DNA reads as TGCGCCAGCATTATGGATCCCGGGGGCACTGAAGCTTTCTTT.

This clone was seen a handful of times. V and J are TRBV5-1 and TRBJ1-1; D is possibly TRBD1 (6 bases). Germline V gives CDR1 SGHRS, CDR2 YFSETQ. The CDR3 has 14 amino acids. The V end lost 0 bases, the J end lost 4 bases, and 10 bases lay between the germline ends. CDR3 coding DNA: TGCGCCAGCAGCTTGGGGGACATCCTCACTGAAGCTTTCTTT. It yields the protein CASSLGDILTEAFF.

The CDR3 loop is CAARGTGDTDTQYF. CDR3 sequence (DNA): TGTGCAGCACGGGGGACAGGGGACACAGATACGCAGTATTTT. V and J are TRBV2 and TRBJ2-3; 10 bases are a match to TRBD1. The CDR3 loop spans 14 amino acids. Germline-derived CDR1 and CDR2 are SNHLY and FYNNEI.

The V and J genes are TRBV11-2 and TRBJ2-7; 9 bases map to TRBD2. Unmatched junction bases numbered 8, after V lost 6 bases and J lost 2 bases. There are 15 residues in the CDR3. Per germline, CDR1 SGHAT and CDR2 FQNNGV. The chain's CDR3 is CASRGLAGKTYEQYF. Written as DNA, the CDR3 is TGTGCCAGCAGGGGCCTAGCGGGAAAGACCTACGAGCAGTACTTC.

The CDR3 reads CASSLAVSGAYEQYF. In DNA form, the CDR3 reads TGCGCCAGCAGCTTGGCCGTAAGCGGGGCCTACGAGCAGTACTTC. The genes are TRBV5-1 and TRBJ2-7; 7 bases align to TRBD2. CDR1 and CDR2 from the germline V gene are SGHRS and YFSETQ. V lost 0 bases, J lost 2 bases, and 5 bases stayed unmatched. CDR3 length: 15 residues. Full variable domain (outside the CDR3, taken from reference TRBV5-1 and TRBJ2-7): KAGVTQTPRYLIKTRGQQVTLSCSPISGHRSVSWYQQTPGQGLQFLFEYFSETQRNKGNFPGRFSGRQFSNSRSEMNVSTLELGDSALYLCASSLAVSGAYEQYFGPGTRLTVT.

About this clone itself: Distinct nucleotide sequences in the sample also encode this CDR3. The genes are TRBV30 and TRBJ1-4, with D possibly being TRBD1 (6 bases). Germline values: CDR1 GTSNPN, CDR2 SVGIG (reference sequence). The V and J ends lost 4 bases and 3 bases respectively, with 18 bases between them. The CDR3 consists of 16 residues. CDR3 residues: CAWTPWTAGSNEKLFF. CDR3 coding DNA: TGTGCCTGGACCCCCTGGACAGCAGGATCTAATGAAAAACTGTTTTTT.

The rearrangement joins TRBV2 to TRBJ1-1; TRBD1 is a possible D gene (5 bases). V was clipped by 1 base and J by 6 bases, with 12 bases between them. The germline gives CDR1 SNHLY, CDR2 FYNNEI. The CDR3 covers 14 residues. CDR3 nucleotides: TGTGCCAGCAGTGAAGGATGGGGGGGGTCTGAAGCTTTCTTT. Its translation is CASSEGWGGSEAFF.

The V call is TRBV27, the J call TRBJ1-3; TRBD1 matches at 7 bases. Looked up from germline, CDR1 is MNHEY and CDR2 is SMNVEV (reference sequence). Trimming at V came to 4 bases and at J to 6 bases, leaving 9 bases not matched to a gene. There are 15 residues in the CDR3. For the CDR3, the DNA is TGTGCCAGCAGTTCCAAGGGGGCTATGGAAAACACCATATATTTT. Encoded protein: CASSSKGAMENTIYF.

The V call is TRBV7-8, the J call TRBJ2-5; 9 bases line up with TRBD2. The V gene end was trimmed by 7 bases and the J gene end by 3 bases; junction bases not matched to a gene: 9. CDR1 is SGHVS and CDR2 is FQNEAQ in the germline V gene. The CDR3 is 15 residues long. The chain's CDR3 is CASTDGGTSKETQYF. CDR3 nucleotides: TGTGCCAGCACCGATGGGGGGACTAGCAAAGAGACCCAGTACTTC.

The CDR3: CASSYGPATNEKLFF. In DNA, the CDR3 is TGTGCCAGCAGTTACGGGCCAGCAACTAATGAAAAACTGTTTTTT. V gene TRBV6-6 combines with J gene TRBJ1-4; no firm D call. Germline V gene lookup returns CDR1 MNHNY and CDR2 SVGAGI (reference sequence). This CDR3 comprises 15 residues. The V and J ends lost 2 bases and 0 bases respectively, with 7 bases between them.

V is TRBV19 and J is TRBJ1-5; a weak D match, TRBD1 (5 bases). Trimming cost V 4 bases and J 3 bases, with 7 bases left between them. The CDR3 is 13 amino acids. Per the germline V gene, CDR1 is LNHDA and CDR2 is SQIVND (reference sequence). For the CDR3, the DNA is TGTGCCAGTAGTACGGACAACAATCAGCCCCAGCATTTT. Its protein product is CASSTDNNQPQHF.

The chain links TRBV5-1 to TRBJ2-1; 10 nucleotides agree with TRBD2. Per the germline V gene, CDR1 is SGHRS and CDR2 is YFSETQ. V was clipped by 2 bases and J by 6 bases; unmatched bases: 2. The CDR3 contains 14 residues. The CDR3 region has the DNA TGCGCCAGCAGCTTAGCGGGAGGGGTCAATGAGCAGTTCTTC. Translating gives CASSLAGGVNEQFF.

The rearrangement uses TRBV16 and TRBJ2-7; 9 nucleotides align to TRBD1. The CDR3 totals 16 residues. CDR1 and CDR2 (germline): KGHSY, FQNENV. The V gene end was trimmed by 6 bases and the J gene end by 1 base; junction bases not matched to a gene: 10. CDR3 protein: CASRRNTGGASYEQYF. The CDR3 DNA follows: TGTGCCAGCAGACGTAATACAGGGGGCGCTTCCTACGAGCAGTACTTC.

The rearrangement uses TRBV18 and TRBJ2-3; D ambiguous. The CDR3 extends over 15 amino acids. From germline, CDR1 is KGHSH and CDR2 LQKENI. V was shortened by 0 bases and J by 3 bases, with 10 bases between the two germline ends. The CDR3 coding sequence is TGTGCCAGCTCACCACCTGGTTCGCGGACAGATACGCAGTATTTT. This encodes CASSPPGSRTDTQYF.

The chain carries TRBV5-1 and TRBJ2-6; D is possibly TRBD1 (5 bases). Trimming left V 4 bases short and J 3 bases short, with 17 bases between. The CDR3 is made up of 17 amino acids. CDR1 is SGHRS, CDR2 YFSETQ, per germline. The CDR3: CASSGMGQKVGANVLTF. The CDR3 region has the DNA TGCGCCAGCAGCGGCATGGGGCAGAAAGTTGGGGCCAACGTCCTGACTTTC.

The CDR3 spells CASSARVTSNQPQHF. The CDR3 nucleotides read TGTGCCAGCAGTGCCAGGGTTACTAGCAATCAGCCCCAGCATTTT. This sequence joins TRBV27 and TRBJ1-5, with D possibly TRBD1 on 5 matching bases. The CDR3 runs 15 residues. Germline V lookup: CDR1 MNHEY, CDR2 SMNVEV (reference sequence). The V end lost 5 bases, the J end lost 0 bases, and 11 bases lay between the germline ends.

The CDR3 coding sequence is TGCGCCAGCAGTTTCCAGTCGTGGAATGAGCAGTTCTTC. This gives the protein CASSFQSWNEQFF. This chain connects TRBV5-1 to TRBJ2-1, with D uncertain. Per germline, CDR1 SGHRS and CDR2 YFSETQ. The CDR3 has 13 residues. The V end was cut by 5 bases, the J end by 7 bases, with 13 bases between.

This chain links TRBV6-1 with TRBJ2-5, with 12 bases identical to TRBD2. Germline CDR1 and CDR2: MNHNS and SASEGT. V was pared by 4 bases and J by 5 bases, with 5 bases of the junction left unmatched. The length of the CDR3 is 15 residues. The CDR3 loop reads CASSGTSGEGETQYF. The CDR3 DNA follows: TGTGCCAGCAGTGGGACTAGCGGGGAGGGGGAGACCCAGTACTTC.

The CDR3 nucleotides are TGTGCCAGCAGCGGCAACAGGGACAATGAGCAGTTCTTC. It is translated as CASSGNRDNEQFF. This chain links TRBV7-8 with TRBJ2-1; maybe TRBD1 (6 bases). V lost 5 bases to trimming and J lost 5 bases, with 10 bases between them. The CDR3 sequence is 13 residues long. Germline V lookup: CDR1 SGHVS, CDR2 FQNEAQ.

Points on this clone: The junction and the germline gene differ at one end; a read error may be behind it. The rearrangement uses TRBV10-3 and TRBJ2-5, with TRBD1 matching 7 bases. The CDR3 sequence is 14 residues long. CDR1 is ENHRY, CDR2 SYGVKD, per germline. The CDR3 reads CAISESTGQGTQYF. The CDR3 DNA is TGTGCCATCAGTGAGTCGACAGGGCAAGGGACCCAGTACTTC.

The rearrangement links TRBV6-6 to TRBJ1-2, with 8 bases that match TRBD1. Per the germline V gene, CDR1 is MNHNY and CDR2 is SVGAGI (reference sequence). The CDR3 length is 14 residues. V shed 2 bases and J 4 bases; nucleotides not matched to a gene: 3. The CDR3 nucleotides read TGTGCCAGCAGTTACGGACAGGGAGGCTATGGCTACACCTTC. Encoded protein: CASSYGQGGYGYTF.

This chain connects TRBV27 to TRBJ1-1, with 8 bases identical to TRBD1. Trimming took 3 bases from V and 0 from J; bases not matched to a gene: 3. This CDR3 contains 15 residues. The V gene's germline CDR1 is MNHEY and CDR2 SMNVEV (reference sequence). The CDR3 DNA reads TGTGCCAGCAGTTTGGACAGGGTTTTGAACACTGAAGCTTTCTTT. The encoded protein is CASSLDRVLNTEAFF.

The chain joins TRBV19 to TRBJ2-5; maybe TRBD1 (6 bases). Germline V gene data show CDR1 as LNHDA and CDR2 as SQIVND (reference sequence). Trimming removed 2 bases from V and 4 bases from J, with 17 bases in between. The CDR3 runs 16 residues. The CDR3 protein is CASSIRGHSGLETQYF. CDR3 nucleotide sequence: TGTGCCAGTAGTATAAGGGGACATTCTGGACTAGAGACCCAGTACTTC.

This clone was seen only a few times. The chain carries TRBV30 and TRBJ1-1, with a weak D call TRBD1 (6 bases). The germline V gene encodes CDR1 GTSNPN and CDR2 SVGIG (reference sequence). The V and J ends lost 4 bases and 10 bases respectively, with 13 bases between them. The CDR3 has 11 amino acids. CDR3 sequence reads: CAWNRESGAFF. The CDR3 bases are TGTGCCTGGAACAGGGAAAGTGGAGCTTTCTTT.